One sample yielded the 13 T cell receptor beta chains listed below, sequenced in a study of regulatory T cells in long-lasting Graves disease. Time point described: newly diagnosed GD, antithyroid drugs for less than 3 months. After RNA was extracted from PBMCs, the TCR library was made from it. The authors built TCR beta libraries using iRepertoire HTBI primers and Arm-PCR of CDR3 regions. Each CDR3 protein gets one entry after TCRdb re-called the multiplex PCR reads with MiXCR. The table includes hundreds of thousands of distinct CDR3 sequences, about 15% detected once. These same data were also listed under a study on T cells in Graves' hyperthyroidism and ophthalmopathy.

Here the sequenced sample was peripheral blood mononuclear cells (PBMCs), taken at new diagnosis, from a patient treated with antithyroid drugs. The receptors stem from a middle-aged woman with Graves disease.

This clonotype occurred a few times. This chain uses TRBV30 with TRBJ1-5; tentatively, D is TRBD1 (5 bases). V was clipped by 2 bases and J by 0 bases, with 5 bases between them. The CDR3 runs 13 residues. Germline V gives CDR1 GTSNPN, CDR2 SVGIG (reference sequence). The CDR3 DNA follows: TGTGCCTGGAGTCAGGGTAGCAATCAGCCCCAGCATTTT. Its protein is CAWSQGSNQPQHF.

This chain connects TRBV4-2 to TRBJ2-1, with TRBD1 as a possible D gene (6 bases). The CDR3 length is 18 residues. Germline V gene lookup returns CDR1 LGHNA and CDR2 YNFKEQ. V was cut by 0 bases and J by 5 bases, with 20 bases left in between. The CDR3 sequence is CASSQDGGSGRGDNEQFF. The DNA of the CDR3 is TGTGCCAGCAGCCAAGATGGGGGCTCAGGACGTGGAGACAATGAGCAGTTCTTC.

In this sample, this clonotype turned up a few times. This sequence joins TRBV5-6 and TRBJ1-4; the D gene is possibly TRBD1 (5 bases). Germline CDR1 and CDR2: SGHDT and YYEEEE. V dropped 4 bases and J dropped 7 bases, with 14 bases sitting between them. The CDR3 has 14 residues. The CDR3 region is CASSLRGSGEKLFF. In nucleotides, the CDR3 is TGTGCCAGCAGCCTCCGGGGGAGTGGTGAAAAACTGTTTTTT.

This clonotype was seen once. The chain couples TRBV7-9 to TRBJ1-2; weak D call: TRBD1 (5 bases). The V gene's germline CDR1 is SEHNR and CDR2 FQNEAQ (reference sequence). CDR3 size: 15 residues. V lost 5 bases and J 2 bases, leaving 15 bases between the germline ends. The CDR3 loop reads CASSRGGAGNYGYTF. Written as DNA, the CDR3 is TGTGCCAGCAGCCGCGGCGGGGCAGGGAACTATGGCTACACCTTC.

The table lists this clonotype with many counts. V usage is TRBV11-2 and J usage is TRBJ2-1; 7 bases are a match to TRBD2. CDR1 and CDR2 from the germline V gene are SGHAT and FQNNGV. Trimming cost V 3 bases and J 3 bases; bases outside gene matches: 2. The CDR3 consists of 14 residues. The CDR3 loop reads CASSFAGDYNEQFF. The CDR3 DNA reads as TGTGCCAGCAGCTTCGCGGGGGACTACAATGAGCAGTTCTTC.

The V and J genes are TRBV6-1 and TRBJ2-7; 10 nucleotides agree with TRBD2. V shed 7 bases, J shed 7 bases, and the junction held 16 bases outside the gene matches. There are 16 residues in the CDR3. Germline V lookup: CDR1 MNHNS, CDR2 SASEGT. DNA of the CDR3: TGTGCCAGCACCCCCGTAGACATAGCGGGGGGTGGGGAGCAGTACTTC. Translating gives CASTPVDIAGGGEQYF.

The chain joins TRBV12-3 or TRBV12-4 to TRBJ2-3; a weak D match, TRBD2 (6 bases). The CDR3 covers 16 residues. Between the trimmed V and J ends, which lost 5 bases and 4 bases, there was a span of 19 bases. This CDR3 reads CASSRPGLGAADTQYF. CDR3 nucleotides: TGTGCCAGCAGTCGGCCGGGACTTGGGGCGGCAGATACGCAGTATTTT.

In this sample, this clonotype turned up many times. This chain uses TRBV4-1 with TRBJ1-2; 7 bases line up with TRBD1. The V and J ends lost 1 base and 4 bases, in that order; junction bases with no gene match: 3. From germline, CDR1 is MGHRA and CDR2 YSYEKL. The CDR3 extends over 14 amino acids. This chain's CDR3 is CASSQVGQSYGYTF. CDR3 DNA: TGCGCCAGCAGCCAAGTGGGACAGAGCTATGGCTACACCTTC.

V and J are TRBV12-3 or TRBV12-4 and TRBJ2-1; 7 bases align to TRBD2. Trimming took 8 bases from V and 4 from J; bases not matched to a gene: 8. This CDR3 has 14 amino acids. This CDR3 is CASAWGGAYNEQFF. CDR3 in DNA: TGTGCCAGCGCCTGGGGAGGGGCATACAATGAGCAGTTCTTC.

This clonotype was seen just once. This sequence may be a read error, since a much larger clone differs from it by one base. Here the CDR3 omits its conserved ending phenylalanine or tryptophan, so a read error is the likely source. The chain recombines TRBV5-1 with TRBJ1-2, with unresolved D. The CDR3 contains 15 residues. Germline V gene sequence: CDR1 SGHRS, CDR2 YFSETQ. The V gene lost 4 bases and the J gene lost 5 bases, with 18 bases spanning the gap. For the CDR3, the DNA is TGCGCCAGCAGCCCCCGGACGGATTCCATTTATGGCTACACCCTC. Translating gives CASSPRTDSIYGYTL.

The chain couples TRBV20-1 to TRBJ2-3, with D uncertain. The germline V and J ends were trimmed by 4 bases and 3 bases, with 17 bases remaining between them. CDR3 length equals 15 residues. Looked up from germline, CDR1 is DFQATT and CDR2 is SNEGSKA (reference sequence). CDR3 residues: CSAKALLGLTDTQYF. DNA for the CDR3: TGCAGTGCTAAGGCCCTCCTGGGGTTGACAGATACGCAGTATTTT.

This clonotype was detected a few times. The chain combines TRBV12-3 or TRBV12-4 with TRBJ2-7; weak D call: TRBD2 (6 bases). This CDR3 is built from 15 residues. V lost 6 bases and J 3 bases, leaving 18 bases between the germline ends. The DNA of the CDR3 is TGTGCCAGCAGCCCCACCACGGGGGTGAACTACGAGCAGTACTTC. Translating it yields CASSPTTGVNYEQYF.

This clonotype has just one count. The chain joins TRBV19 to TRBJ1-4, with 10 bases fitting TRBD1. The trim removed 5 bases at V and 8 bases at J, leaving 5 bases unmatched. CDR3 size: 14 residues. The germline V gene has CDR1 LNHDA and CDR2 SQIVND (reference sequence). The DNA for the CDR3 is TGTGCCAGTAGTTTGACAGGGGGCGGGGAAAAACTGTTTTTT. Its translation: CASSLTGGGEKLFF. The full variable domain, rest sourced from reference TRBV19 and TRBJ1-4, is DGGITQSPKYLFRKEGQNVTLSCEQNLNHDAMYWYRQDPGQGLRLIYYSQIVNDFQKGDIAEGYSVSREKKESFPLTVTSAQKNPTAFYLCASSLTGGGEKLFFGSGTQLSVL.